These T cell receptor beta chains were read from a single sample in a study of cytomegalovirus exposure and HLA in healthy donors. TCRdb's table, derived via immunoSEQ multiplex PCR, lists solely in-frame clones and lacks some. The sample holds approximately 96,000 clones; 74% are singletons and the top ten take 1.8%. The sample comprised PBMCs. The receptor source for this set is a male donor in good health and CMV-seronegative. CDR3s include the opening cysteine and the closing phenylalanine or tryptophan. D genes are given only for firm matches. A clone size is listed for some rows: how often the clone was seen (once, few, many), or a class if it is expanded.

J,V,size,D,CDR3,DNA
TRBJ2-3,TRBV9,.,.,CASSERTDTQYF,TGTGCCAGCAGCGAGCGCACAGATACGCAGTATTTT
TRBJ2-3,TRBV7-9,few,.,CASSLDREGDTQYF,TGTGCCAGCAGCTTAGACAGGGAGGGAGATACGCAGTATTTT
TRBJ2-2,TRBV5-1,.,.,CASSEGQFSGELFF,TGCGCCAGCAGCGAAGGACAGTTCAGCGGGGAGCTGTTTTTT
TRBJ2-3,TRBV4-2,.,TRBD2,CASSQEEGGGWTDTQYF,TGTGCCAGCAGCCAAGAAGAAGGCGGGGGTTGGACAGATACGCAGTATTTT
TRBJ2-1,TRBV6-5,.,TRBD1,CASSKQGALGNEQFF,TGTGCCAGCAGCAAACAGGGGGCTCTTGGAAATGAGCAGTTCTTC
TRBJ2-5,TRBV20-1,.,.,CSAQRQETQYF,TGCAGTGCTCAACGGCAAGAGACCCAGTACTTC
TRBJ2-2,TRBV5-1,.,.,CASSLIAVNTGELFF,TGCGCCAGCAGCCTCATAGCTGTGAACACCGGGGAGCTGTTTTTT
TRBJ1-2,TRBV5-1,once,.,CASSLEEGGIYGYTF,TGCGCCAGCAGCTTGGAGGAGGGGGGGATCTATGGCTACACCTTC
TRBJ2-7,TRBV7-2,.,TRBD1,CASNPGQGLSYEQYF,TGTGCCAGCAACCCGGGACAGGGTTTATCTTACGAGCAGTACTTC
TRBJ2-7,TRBV19,.,TRBD2,CASRKRESTYEQYF,TGTGCCAGTAGAAAGCGGGAGAGTACCTACGAGCAGTACTTC
TRBJ1-2,TRBV28,once,.,CASSPRPTNYGYTF,TGTGCCAGCAGTCCACGACCGACAAACTATGGCTACACCTTC
TRBJ1-2,TRBV4-1,once,.,CASSQQGFGYGYTF,TGCGCCAGCAGCCAGCAGGGGTTCGGCTATGGCTACACCTTC
TRBJ1-1,TRBV19,once,TRBD1,CASSAQAWTGIEAFF,TGTGCCAGTAGTGCCCAAGCCTGGACAGGGATTGAAGCTTTCTTT
TRBJ2-7,TRBV7-9,.,TRBD1,CASRYHRDRGYEQYF,TGTGCCAGCAGATACCACCGGGACAGGGGCTACGAGCAGTACTTC
TRBJ1-5,TRBV30,.,TRBD1,CAWSVDRGYQPQHF,TGTGCCTGGAGTGTAGACAGGGGTTATCAGCCCCAGCATTTT
TRBJ2-6,TRBV7-2,.,.,CASSYRLGGAGANVLTF,TGTGCCAGCAGCTATAGACTAGGGGGGGCTGGGGCCAACGTCCTGACTTTC
TRBJ2-7,TRBV5-4,.,TRBD1,CASSFRDRAYEQYF,TGTGCCAGCAGTTTCCGGGACAGGGCCTACGAGCAGTACTTC
TRBJ2-4,TRBV7-2,.,TRBD1,CASSLQTGGIHNIQYF,TGTGCCAGCAGCTTACAGACAGGGGGCATACATAACATTCAGTACTTC
TRBJ2-1,TRBV7-6,.,.,CASSLGALGASSYNEQFF,TGTGCCAGCAGCTTAGGGGCTCTTGGGGCGAGCTCCTACAATGAGCAGTTCTTC
TRBJ2-3,TRBV30,.,TRBD2,CAWSVGGRRTDTQYF,TGTGCCTGGAGTGTGGGCGGGAGGAGAACAGATACGCAGTATTTT
TRBJ2-7,TRBV28,.,.,CASSAWRDHEQYF,TGTGCCAGCAGTGCCTGGAGGGACCACGAGCAGTACTTC
TRBJ2-1,TRBV28,few,.,CASNQVWGLSYNEQFF,TGTGCCAGCAACCAAGTTTGGGGCCTCTCCTACAATGAGCAGTTCTTC
TRBJ1-1,TRBV5-1,medium-sized,.,CASSLGGGGHTEAFF,TGCGCCAGCAGCTTGGGAGGTGGGGGCCACACTGAAGCTTTCTTT
TRBJ1-1,TRBV29-1,.,TRBD1,CSVGTGNTEAFF,TGCAGCGTTGGGACAGGGAACACTGAAGCTTTCTTT
TRBJ1-2,TRBV28,.,TRBD1,CASSLGYRGAVHYGYTF,TGTGCCAGCAGTTTAGGATACAGGGGCGCAGTCCACTATGGCTACACCTTC
TRBJ1-1,TRBV5-1,.,.,CASSLMGGGNTEAFF,TGCGCCAGCAGCTTAATGGGGGGAGGGAACACTGAAGCTTTCTTT
TRBJ2-2,TRBV5-1,.,TRBD2,CASSQRTSGNTGELFF,TGCGCCAGCAGCCAAAGGACTAGCGGGAACACCGGGGAGCTGTTTTTT
TRBJ2-6,TRBV29-1,.,.,CSVATGRSGANVLTF,TGCAGCGTCGCTACAGGACGCTCTGGGGCCAACGTCCTGACTTTC
TRBJ2-1,TRBV5-1,.,.,CASSPLLGFSNEQFF,TGCGCCAGCAGCCCACTTCTCGGGTTTTCGAATGAGCAGTTCTTC
TRBJ2-1,TRBV29-1,.,TRBD2,CSVVAGGGYEQFF,TGCAGCGTTGTAGCGGGAGGCGGTTATGAGCAGTTCTTC
TRBJ2-7,TRBV27,.,.,CASSPAGVGAYEQYF,TGTGCCAGCAGCCCCGCAGGGGTAGGGGCCTACGAGCAGTACTTC
TRBJ1-2,TRBV5-4,few,.,CASRPDRILGYTF,TGTGCCAGCAGACCCGACAGAATTCTTGGCTACACCTTC
TRBJ2-1,TRBV9,.,TRBD2,CASSVFAGGNNEQFF,TGTGCCAGCAGCGTATTTGCGGGAGGGAACAATGAGCAGTTCTTC
TRBJ1-2,TRBV7-2,.,TRBD1,CASSLGQGHYGYTF,TGTGCCAGCAGCCTGGGACAGGGCCACTATGGCTACACCTTC
TRBJ2-3,TRBV6-6,few,.,CASRRGIDTQYF,TGTGCCAGCAGAAGAGGGATCGATACGCAGTATTTT
TRBJ2-1,TRBV5-1,.,TRBD2,CASSLRLATDNEQFF,TGCGCCAGCAGCTTGAGACTAGCGACCGACAATGAGCAGTTCTTC
TRBJ2-5,TRBV11-2,.,TRBD1,CASSRTGTAQETQYF,TGTGCCAGCAGCCGCACCGGGACAGCCCAAGAGACCCAGTACTTC
TRBJ2-7,TRBV5-4,.,TRBD2,CASSLATSGKGEQYF,TGTGCCAGCAGCTTGGCGACTAGCGGGAAAGGTGAGCAGTACTTC
TRBJ1-2,TRBV19,.,TRBD1,CASSINRGNYGYTF,TGTGCCAGTAGTATTAACAGGGGGAACTATGGCTACACCTTC
TRBJ2-7,TRBV7-8,.,TRBD1,CASSSRTGATYEQYF,TGTGCCAGCAGCTCACGGACAGGGGCAACCTACGAGCAGTACTTC
TRBJ2-1,TRBV6-7,.,.,CATNYQNWADEQFF,TGTGCCACCAATTATCAAAATTGGGCTGACGAGCAGTTCTTC
TRBJ1-1,TRBV27,.,.,CASSGATGMNTEAFF,TGTGCCAGCAGCGGGGCCACAGGGATGAACACTGAAGCTTTCTTT
TRBJ2-7,TRBV7-2,.,.,CASSPGTGKKRTSEDEQYF,TGTGCCAGCAGCCCAGGGACAGGGAAAAAGAGGACTAGCGAGGACGAGCAGTACTTC
TRBJ2-6,TRBV5-1,.,.,CASSSEIRSSGANVLTF,TGCGCCAGCAGCTCTGAAATACGGAGCTCTGGGGCCAACGTCCTGACTTTC
TRBJ1-1,TRBV7-2,.,.,CASSLDSPVNTEAFF,TGTGCCAGCAGCTTAGATTCTCCGGTAAACACTGAAGCTTTCTTT
TRBJ1-2,TRBV28,.,.,CASSLDRFFGYTF,TGTGCCAGCAGTCTAGACAGGTTTTTTGGCTACACCTTC
TRBJ1-2,TRBV5-4,.,.,CASSFNTGHFYGYTF,TGTGCCAGCAGCTTTAACACGGGACACTTCTATGGCTACACCTTC
TRBJ2-2,TRBV28,few,TRBD1,CASRIGDRATGELFF,TGTGCCAGCAGAATAGGGGACAGGGCGACCGGGGAGCTGTTTTTT
TRBJ2-2,TRBV4-2,.,.,CASSQDLSLAWNTGELFF,TGTGCCAGCAGCCAAGATTTAAGCCTAGCGTGGAACACCGGGGAGCTGTTTTTT
TRBJ2-1,TRBV7-6,.,.,CASSFRLVGEQFF,TGTGCCAGCAGCTTCCGTCTCGTCGGTGAGCAGTTCTTC
TRBJ2-1,TRBV2,.,.,CASRSDRTGNEQFF,TGTGCCAGCAGATCGGATCGAACAGGCAATGAGCAGTTCTTC
TRBJ1-3,TRBV7-6,few,TRBD1,CASSGTGGGGNTIYF,TGTGCCAGCAGCGGCACAGGGGGTGGAGGAAACACCATATATTTT
TRBJ1-2,TRBV6-1,.,.,CASSEAFTGTYGYTF,TGTGCCAGCAGTGAAGCCTTTACAGGGACCTATGGCTACACCTTC